Following are 5 T cell receptor beta chains from one sample sequenced in a study of PD-L1 blockade in urothelial cancer. Clones were read by immunoSEQ multiplex PCR, and TCRdb kept only the in-frame ones, dropping some. The table includes tens of thousands of clones, 80% to 85% detected once. Here the sequenced sample was PBMCs, taken around atezolizumab (anti-PD-L1) treatment. The receptor set was obtained from a man aged 50 to 59 with urothelial cancer.

The V gene is TRBV6-5, the J gene TRBJ1-1; D remains unclear. Germline V CDR1 and CDR2: MNHEY, SVGAGI. V was clipped by 6 bases and J by 1 base, with 9 bases between them. The CDR3 is made up of 13 amino acids. The CDR3 protein is CASSGERNTEAFF. CDR3 DNA sequence: TGTGCCAGCAGCGGGGAGCGGAACACTGAAGCTTTCTTT.

This clone was detected only a few times. The chain is built from TRBV2 and TRBJ2-1, with a tentative D call TRBD2 (5 bases). This CDR3 has 12 amino acids. Germline V gene lookup returns CDR1 SNHLY and CDR2 FYNNEI. Between the trimmed V and J ends, which lost 7 bases and 4 bases, there was a span of 8 bases. The CDR3 sequence is CASNGEYNEQFF. The CDR3 coding sequence is TGTGCCAGCAATGGGGAGTACAATGAGCAGTTCTTC.

The chain joins TRBV11-3 to TRBJ2-5, with 7 bases lining up with TRBD2. CDR1 is SGHNT and CDR2 is YENEEA in the germline V gene. V lost 3 bases, J lost 2 bases, and 6 bases stayed unmatched. The length of the CDR3 is 15 residues. The CDR3 DNA follows: TGTGCCAGCAGCTTGGGGGGAGGGCCTCAAGAGACCCAGTACTTC. Amino acids: CASSLGGGPQETQYF.

Only one count was recorded for this clone. The chain uses TRBV30 and TRBJ2-3, with D tentatively TRBD2 (6 bases). CDR1 is GTSNPN and CDR2 is SVGIG in the germline V gene (reference sequence). This CDR3 region has 14 residues. Trimming removed 3 bases from V and 4 bases from J, with 14 bases in between. The CDR3 spells CAWSLSRRADTQYF. As DNA, the CDR3 is TGTGCCTGGAGCTTGAGTAGGAGGGCAGATACGCAGTATTTT.

This clone appeared a single time. The chain carries TRBV9 and TRBJ1-1; a weak D match, TRBD1 (5 bases). The length of the CDR3 is 14 residues. Per the germline V gene, CDR1 is SGDLS and CDR2 is YYNGEE. The V end was cut by 0 bases, the J end by 3 bases, with 9 bases between. In nucleotides, the CDR3 is TGTGCCAGCAGCGTAGGACCGGGGGACACTGAAGCTTTCTTT. Protein sequence: CASSVGPGDTEAFF.